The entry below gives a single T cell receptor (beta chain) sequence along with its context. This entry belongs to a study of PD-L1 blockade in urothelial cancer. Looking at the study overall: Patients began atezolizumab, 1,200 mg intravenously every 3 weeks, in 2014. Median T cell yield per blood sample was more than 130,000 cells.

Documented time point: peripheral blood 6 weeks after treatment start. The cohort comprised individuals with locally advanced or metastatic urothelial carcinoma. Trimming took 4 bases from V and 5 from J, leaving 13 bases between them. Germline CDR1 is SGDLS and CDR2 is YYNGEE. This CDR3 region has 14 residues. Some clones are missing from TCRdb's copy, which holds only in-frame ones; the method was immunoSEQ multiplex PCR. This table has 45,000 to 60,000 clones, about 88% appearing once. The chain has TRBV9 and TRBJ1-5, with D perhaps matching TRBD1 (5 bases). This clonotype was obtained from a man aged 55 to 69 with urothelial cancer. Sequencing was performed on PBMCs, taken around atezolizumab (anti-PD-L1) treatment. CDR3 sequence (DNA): TGTGCCAGCAGCTCGGGGGAGGGAGATCAGCCCCAGCATTTT. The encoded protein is CASSSGEGDQPQHF.